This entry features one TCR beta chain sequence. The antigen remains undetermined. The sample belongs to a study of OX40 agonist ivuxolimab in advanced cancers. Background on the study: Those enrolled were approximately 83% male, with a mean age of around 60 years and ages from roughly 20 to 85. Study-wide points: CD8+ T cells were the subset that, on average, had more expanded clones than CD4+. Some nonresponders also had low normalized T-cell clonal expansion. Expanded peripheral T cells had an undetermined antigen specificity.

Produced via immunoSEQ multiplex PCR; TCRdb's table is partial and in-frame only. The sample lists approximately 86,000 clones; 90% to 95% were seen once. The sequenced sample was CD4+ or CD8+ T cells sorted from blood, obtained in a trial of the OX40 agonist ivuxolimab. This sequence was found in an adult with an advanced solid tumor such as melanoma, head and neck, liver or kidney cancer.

The chain's CDR3 is CASRGQGVSEQYF. The DNA of the CDR3 is TGTGCCAGCAGGGGACAGGGAGTTTCGGAGCAGTACTTC. This chain uses TRBV28 with TRBJ2-7; TRBD1 aligns across 9 bases. With 6 bases clipped from V and 7 bases from J, the junction kept 7 bases outside the gene matches. CDR1 and CDR2 (germline): MDHEN, SYDVKM. This CDR3 is 13 amino acids long.